The 24 T cell receptor beta chains given below trace back to one sample, sequenced in a study of cytomegalovirus exposure and HLA in healthy donors. It was with 60 Vbeta and 13 Jbeta primers that the PCR ran. Clones were read by immunoSEQ multiplex PCR, and TCRdb kept only the in-frame ones, dropping some. The data hold around 200,000 clones, with about 80% observed a single time. Sequenced: PBMCs. These receptor sequences come from a woman in her sixties or seventies in good health and CMV-seropositive.

The chain combines TRBV7-9 with TRBJ1-6; D not resolved. CDR1 SEHNR and CDR2 FQNEAQ come from the germline V gene (reference sequence). This CDR3 region has 15 residues. Trimming removed 1 base at V and 9 bases at J, with 13 bases between. CDR3 in DNA: TGTGCCAGCAGCTTAGGTATCTCCGAGGTTTCACCCCTCCACTTT. This translates into CASSLGISEVSPLHF.

The genes are TRBV7-9 and TRBJ2-7, with TRBD1 identical over 7 bases. The junction had 4 bases not matched to a gene; V was cut back by 5 bases and J by 3 bases. Germline V CDR1 and CDR2: SEHNR, FQNEAQ (reference sequence). CDR3 length: 13 residues. The CDR3 DNA follows: TGTGCCAGCAGCCGGACAGGCCTCTACGAGCAGTACTTC. Protein product: CASSRTGLYEQYF.

V gene TRBV5-1 combines with J gene TRBJ1-4; D remains ambiguous. Germline CDR1 reads SGHRS; CDR2 reads YFSETQ. This CDR3 has 13 residues. Trimming pared 4 bases from V and 4 bases from J, leaving 8 bases between. As DNA, the CDR3 is TGCGCCAGCAGCGTGGACGGTAATGAAAAACTGTTTTTT. It codes for CASSVDGNEKLFF. Combining the CDR3 with reference TRBV5-1 and TRBJ1-4 gives the whole variable domain KAGVTQTPRYLIKTRGQQVTLSCSPISGHRSVSWYQQTPGQGLQFLFEYFSETQRNKGNFPGRFSGRQFSNSRSEMNVSTLELGDSALYLCASSVDGNEKLFFGSGTQLSVL.

This clone was counted a single time. The J gene is TRBJ2-3, the V gene TRBV6-1; 9 positions agree with TRBD2. The germline V gene encodes CDR1 MNHNS and CDR2 SASEGT. This CDR3 comprises 15 residues. The V and J ends lost 5 bases and 5 bases, in that order; junction bases with no gene match: 8. The CDR3, as DNA: TGTGCCAGCAGTAACGGACTAGCGCAGAGAGATACGCAGTATTTT. Protein: CASSNGLAQRDTQYF.

The chain has TRBV14 and TRBJ2-5; 9 bases line up with TRBD1. The CDR3 sequence is 13 residues long. Germline values: CDR1 SGHDN, CDR2 FVKESK. V was pared by 4 bases and J by 11 bases, with 8 bases of the junction left unmatched. The CDR3 bases are TGTGCCAGCAGCCGGGACAGGGAGACGGAGCAGTACTTC. This codes for CASSRDRETEQYF.

This chain joins TRBV4-2 and TRBJ1-4, with D possibly matching TRBD1 (6 bases). Trimming left V 1 base short and J 6 bases short, with 9 bases between. Germline lookup yields CDR1 LGHNA and CDR2 YNFKEQ. The CDR3 spans 14 residues. The CDR3 nucleotides read TGTGCCAGCAGCCAAGCTGGGGGCGATGAAAAACTGTTTTTT. Residues: CASSQAGGDEKLFF.

This clone was observed a handful of times. The chain uses TRBV5-1 and TRBJ2-2; the match to TRBD2 covers 8 bases. Germline V gives CDR1 SGHRS, CDR2 YFSETQ. The CDR3 is 15 residues long. Trimming at V came to 4 bases and at J to 12 bases, leaving 14 bases not matched to a gene. CDR3 residues: CASSRQSGGREKLFF. The CDR3 DNA reads as TGCGCCAGCAGCCGCCAAAGCGGGGGCAGGGAGAAGCTGTTTTTT.

This sequence joins TRBV9 and TRBJ2-7; TRBD2 matches at 7 bases. This CDR3 spans 16 amino acids. Trimming removed 4 bases from V and 3 bases from J; junction bases left unmatched: 13. CDR1 is SGDLS, CDR2 YYNGEE, per germline. CDR3 coding DNA: TGTGCCAGCAGCCGTGGGGGGGGGAGGGAGTACTACGAGCAGTACTTC. Its protein product is CASSRGGGREYYEQYF.

The chain couples TRBV6-5 to TRBJ1-3, with D tentatively TRBD1 (6 bases). V dropped 0 bases and J dropped 9 bases, with 15 bases sitting between them. CDR1 and CDR2 (germline): MNHEY, SVGAGI. This CDR3 has 15 residues. For the CDR3, the DNA is TGTGCCAGCAGTTACTCGACAGGTCCTGGGGGCACCATATATTTT. Amino acid sequence: CASSYSTGPGGTIYF.

For this clone: Because the CDR3 is missing its conserved closing phenylalanine or tryptophan, this is likely a read error. The limits of the CDR3 on the DNA are not certain, so only TCRdb's listed CDR3 is given. J is TRBJ1-2 and V is TRBV7-9; TRBD1 is taken as the D call from the table, unchecked against the DNA. Termini included, the CDR3 measures 12 amino acids. CDR1 is SEHNR and CDR2 is FQNEAQ in the germline V gene (reference sequence). The CDR3 reads CASSLGTGGATL.

This chain connects TRBV7-8 to TRBJ1-2; possibly TRBD1 for D (6 bases). From germline, CDR1 is SGHVS and CDR2 FQNEAQ. The CDR3 extends over 13 amino acids. V shed 5 bases and J shed 5 bases, with 12 bases lying between them. Here the CDR3 DNA reads TGTGCCAGCAGCCCTCGGGGGGCATATGGCTACACCTTC. Encoded protein: CASSPRGAYGYTF.

The chain is built from TRBV5-1 and TRBJ2-5; 14 bases line up with TRBD2. Germline V lookup: CDR1 SGHRS, CDR2 YFSETQ. The CDR3 totals 17 residues. V lost 4 bases to trimming and J lost 1 base; unmatched junction nucleotides: 6. This CDR3 reads CASSTGTSGSSQETQYF. The DNA for the CDR3 is TGCGCCAGCAGCACCGGGACTAGCGGGAGCAGCCAAGAGACCCAGTACTTC.

The chain employs TRBV5-1 and TRBJ2-1; a possible D gene is TRBD1 (6 bases). The CDR3 contains 14 residues. Trimming stripped 4 bases from V and 7 bases from J, with 15 bases between. The germline V gene encodes CDR1 SGHRS and CDR2 YFSETQ. The CDR3 DNA sequence: TGCGCCAGCAGCATATCGACAGGCTTAAATGAGCAGTTCTTC. Protein sequence: CASSISTGLNEQFF.

The genes are TRBV7-7 and TRBJ2-1, with 10 bases that match TRBD2. CDR3 length equals 18 residues. After removal of 5 bases from V and 7 bases from J, the junction contained 17 bases not matched to a gene. From germline, CDR1 is SSHAT and CDR2 FNYEAQ (reference sequence). The CDR3 sequence is CASSRTLLAAGGRNEQFF. The CDR3 DNA reads TGTGCCAGCAGCCGGACCCTTCTAGCAGCGGGGGGGCGAAATGAGCAGTTCTTC.

As for this clone: Germline is not matched at one junction end, which may reflect a read error. The chain is built from TRBV28 and TRBJ2-3; 9 nucleotides agree with TRBD2. Germline CDR1 MDHEN, CDR2 SYDVKM. The CDR3 has 18 amino acids. The CDR3 spells CALNPAGGPATSTDTQYF. CDR3 DNA sequence: TGCGCTCTTAACCCGGCGGGAGGGCCCGCGACTAGCACAGATACGCAGTATTTT.

The V and J genes are TRBV10-3 and TRBJ2-2; D possibly corresponds to TRBD2 (5 bases). V was trimmed by 0 bases and J by 3 bases, leaving 17 bases between them. The CDR3 is 18 residues long. Germline CDR1 and CDR2: ENHRY and SYGVKD. The DNA of the CDR3 is TGTGCCATCAGTGAGTCGATGAGGGCTCGGGGTCACACCGGGGAGCTGTTTTTT. Translated: CAISESMRARGHTGELFF.

Note on this clone: Other DNA sequences in this sample translate to the same CDR3. The rearrangement uses TRBV28 and TRBJ1-4; the match to TRBD1 covers 10 bases. There are 14 residues in the CDR3. The V gene end was trimmed by 5 bases and the J gene end by 7 bases; junction bases not matched to a gene: 4. The germline CDR1 and CDR2 sequences are MDHEN and SYDVKM. This chain's CDR3 is CASSLDRGREKLFF. The DNA of the CDR3 is TGTGCCAGCAGTCTAGACAGGGGGCGTGAAAAACTGTTTTTT.

The gene calls are TRBV20-1 and TRBJ2-5, with 7 bases fitting TRBD1. CDR1 is DFQATT and CDR2 is SNEGSKA in the germline V gene (reference sequence). The CDR3 is 11 amino acids. With 6 bases clipped from V and 2 bases from J, the junction kept 0 bases outside the gene matches. CDR3 bases: TGCAGTGCGACAGGGCAAGAGACCCAGTACTTC. Translation: CSATGQETQYF.

This clone has only a few counts. This chain joins TRBV6-1 and TRBJ1-1, with D tentatively TRBD1 (6 bases). The V gene's germline CDR1 is MNHNS and CDR2 SASEGT. Trimming removed 7 bases from V and 5 bases from J, with 14 bases in between. The CDR3 consists of 13 residues. CDR3 nucleotides: TGTGCCAGCACCCTAGAAGGGACAACTGAAGCTTTCTTT. This sequence encodes CASTLEGTTEAFF.

J is TRBJ1-1 and V is TRBV27, with D possibly being TRBD1 (5 bases). Germline CDR1 and CDR2: MNHEY and SMNVEV (reference sequence). V lost 1 base and J lost 0, with 12 bases in between. This CDR3 comprises 16 residues. The CDR3 coding sequence is TGTGCCAGCAGTTTATTAGCAGGGATTATGAACACTGAAGCTTTCTTT. It codes for CASSLLAGIMNTEAFF.

This rearrangement joins TRBV5-1 to TRBJ1-1, with a weak D call TRBD1 (6 bases). Germline loops: CDR1 SGHRS, CDR2 YFSETQ. V lost 0 bases to trimming and J lost 1 base, with 13 bases between them. CDR3 length: 16 amino acids. CDR3 DNA sequence: TGCGCCAGCAGCTTGGACGGACAGAGAAAGAACACTGAAGCTTTCTTT. Translating gives CASSLDGQRKNTEAFF.

The V call is TRBV28, the J call TRBJ1-5, with TRBD1 matching over 9 bases. The CDR3 covers 15 residues. Trimming cost V 2 bases and J 6 bases; bases outside gene matches: 5. Germline V CDR1 and CDR2: MDHEN, SYDVKM. CDR3: CASSLDTGGRQPQHF. CDR3 nucleotide sequence: TGTGCCAGCAGTTTAGATACAGGGGGCCGTCAGCCCCAGCATTTT.

The rearrangement uses TRBV29-1 and TRBJ2-1; 8 positions match TRBD2. Germline V gives CDR1 SQVTM, CDR2 ANQGSEA. The CDR3 has 12 amino acids. Trimming took 8 bases from V and 6 from J; bases not matched to a gene: 6. CDR3 DNA sequence: TGCAGCTTCCGACTAGCGATCAATGAGCAGTTCTTC. Translation gives CSFRLAINEQFF.

The J gene is TRBJ2-5, the V gene TRBV12-2; whether TRBD2, the table's D call, matches the DNA was not checked. TRBV12-2 is a documented pseudogene. This CDR3 is 15 amino acids long. CDR3 amino acids: CASRFFAEGQETQYF. CDR3 bases: TGTGCAAGTCGCTTTTTTGCGGAGGGGCAAGAGACCCAGTACTTC.